This T cell receptor beta chain was recorded in a study of cytomegalovirus exposure and HLA in healthy donors. General study results and limits: Within a later analysis, the majority of CMV-associated TCR beta chains appeared HLA-restricted.

This CDR3 spans 15 amino acids. V shed 1 base and J shed 6 bases, with 13 bases lying between them. Germline CDR1 and CDR2: MDHEN and SYDVKM. On this clone itself: Its antigen is not identified.

The PCR was carried out with 60 Vbeta primers and 13 Jbeta primers. Per the authors' pipeline: Later reanalysis found about 80 million unique TCR beta chains, about 11 million of them shared. TCRdb keeps only in-frame clones here, not all; method: immunoSEQ multiplex PCR. V, J and clone size reflect that table, while D and trimming were determined from the DNA. Seen here are tens of thousands of clones, 75% to 85% observed once, and the top ten hold around 3.2%. Sequencing was carried out using PBMCs. The sequence came from a man in his thirties or forties in good health and CMV-seropositive. This chain uses TRBV28 with TRBJ1-5; weak D call: TRBD1 (6 bases). CDR3 DNA: TGTGCCAGCAGTTTATTGGCGGGGGGCGGTCAGCCCCAGCATTTT. Protein: CASSLLAGGGQPQHF. The variable domain in full, completed from reference TRBV28 and TRBJ1-5, reads DVKVTQSSRYLVKRTGEKVFLECVQDMDHENMFWYRQDPGLGLRLIYFSYDVKMKEKGDIPEGYSVSREKKERFSLILESASTNQTSMYLCASSLLAGGGQPQHFGDGTRLSIL.